The 17 T cell receptor beta chains presented below share a single source sample, sequenced in a study of blood T cell repertoires in COVID-19. Sequencing was performed with immunoSEQ multiplex PCR; in TCRdb, only in-frame clones are kept and a portion is missing. There are more than 45,000 clones in the sample; 90% occur only once, and over 1.2% lies in the top ten. Sequencing input: peripheral blood. The receptors derive from a man aged 55 to 69 with acute or convalescent COVID-19.

The chain links TRBV28 to TRBJ1-5; maybe TRBD1 (5 bases). Germline CDR1 is MDHEN and CDR2 is SYDVKM. The CDR3 sequence is 16 residues long. Trimming stripped 1 base from V and 5 bases from J, with 15 bases between. CDR3 region: CASSLFGGDEYQPQHF. CDR3 nucleotides: TGTGCCAGCAGTTTATTTGGAGGGGATGAGTATCAGCCCCAGCATTTT.

The chain carries TRBV28 and TRBJ1-4; 10 bases match TRBD1. Germline V gene data show CDR1 as MDHEN and CDR2 as SYDVKM. There are 15 residues in the CDR3. Trimming at V came to 7 bases and at J to 3 bases, leaving 5 bases not matched to a gene. Here the CDR3 reads CASIPGQGANEKLFF. For the CDR3, the DNA is TGTGCCAGCATCCCAGGACAGGGGGCTAATGAAAAACTGTTTTTT.

The chain is built from TRBV3-1 (or the pseudogene TRBV3-2) and TRBJ2-7, with D tentatively TRBD1 (6 bases). V lost 0 bases and J lost 5, with 23 bases in between. The germline gives CDR1 LGHDT, CDR2 YNNKEL (reference sequence). CDR3 length: 18 amino acids. This CDR3 is CASSQDSMIDRGSDEQYF. The DNA of the CDR3 is TGTGCCAGCAGCCAAGATAGTATGATCGATAGGGGGTCCGACGAGCAGTACTTC.

V is TRBV5-1 and J is TRBJ2-1; 8 bases fit TRBD2. V lost 6 bases and J lost 1; bases outside the gene matches: 3. This CDR3 region has 14 residues. Germline V gene data show CDR1 as SGHRS and CDR2 as YFSETQ. The CDR3 loop reads CASTREGSYNEQFF. The CDR3 DNA is TGCGCCAGCACTCGGGAGGGGTCCTACAATGAGCAGTTCTTC.

This chain uses TRBV9 with TRBJ2-3; 8 nucleotides align to TRBD2. The V gene's germline CDR1 is SGDLS and CDR2 YYNGEE. The CDR3 sequence is 17 residues long. V shed 0 bases, J shed 1 base, and the junction held 7 bases outside the gene matches. In nucleotides, the CDR3 is TGTGCCAGCAGCGTAGAGCCCGGACTAGCTCGCACAGATACGCAGTATTTT. Protein sequence: CASSVEPGLARTDTQYF.

This rearrangement joins TRBV12-3 or TRBV12-4 to TRBJ1-5; D unresolved. This CDR3 has 13 residues. Trimming removed 7 bases from V and 6 bases from J, with 13 bases in between. The CDR3 protein is CASKAGEGQPQHF. The CDR3 DNA reads as TGTGCCAGCAAGGCAGGAGAGGGTCAGCCCCAGCATTTT.

The chain employs TRBV30 and TRBJ2-5; 9 bases are shared with TRBD2. The CDR3 length is 15 residues. The germline V gene has CDR1 GTSNPN and CDR2 SVGIG (reference sequence). V was pared by 2 bases and J by 0 bases, with 4 bases of the junction left unmatched. The CDR3 loop reads CAWSHGLAYQETQYF. For the CDR3, the DNA is TGTGCCTGGAGTCACGGACTAGCGTACCAAGAGACCCAGTACTTC.

The rearrangement links TRBV30 to TRBJ1-2; D uncertain. V gave up 0 bases and J gave up 4 bases, with 9 bases separating them. CDR3 length equals 13 residues. In germline, CDR1 is GTSNPN, CDR2 SVGIG (reference sequence). The chain's CDR3 is CAWSVMTLYGYTF. The CDR3 DNA reads as TGTGCCTGGAGTGTAATGACACTCTATGGCTACACCTTC.

The chain couples TRBV2 to TRBJ1-6, with D unresolved. CDR3 length: 15 amino acids. From germline, CDR1 is SNHLY and CDR2 FYNNEI. Trimming took off 7 bases at V and 9 bases at J, with 19 bases between the two ends. This chain's CDR3 is CASIAGLHTSSPLHF. The CDR3 DNA reads TGTGCCAGCATCGCTGGACTCCATACTTCTTCACCCCTCCACTTT.

This chain uses TRBV24-1 with TRBJ2-1; 7 positions agree with TRBD2. This CDR3 contains 17 residues. Per the germline V gene, CDR1 is KGHDR and CDR2 is SFDVKD. With V trimmed by 2 bases and J by 3 bases, 9 bases remained unmatched. CDR3 region: CATSDSYSGRVYNEQFF. The CDR3, as DNA: TGTGCCACCAGTGATTCTTATAGCGGGCGGGTCTACAATGAGCAGTTCTTC.

V usage is TRBV6-2 or TRBV6-3 and J usage is TRBJ1-1, with D unresolved. The CDR3 extends over 14 amino acids. Trimming took off 6 bases at V and 4 bases at J, with 15 bases between the two ends. Germline V gene sequence: CDR1 MNHEY, CDR2 SVGEGT. The CDR3 DNA sequence: TGTGCCAGCAGCACGGGTACGTTGGGCACTGAAGCTTTCTTT. It encodes CASSTGTLGTEAFF.

V gene TRBV24-1 combines with J gene TRBJ2-1; D might be TRBD2 (5 bases). In germline, CDR1 is KGHDR, CDR2 SFDVKD. The V end was cut by 1 base, the J end by 4 bases, with 10 bases between. The CDR3 loop spans 15 amino acids. This CDR3 reads CATSDLGSGYNEQFF. Here the CDR3 DNA reads TGTGCCACCAGTGATTTAGGGAGCGGATACAATGAGCAGTTCTTC.

This rearrangement joins TRBV6-5 to TRBJ2-3; no reliable D call. CDR3 length equals 13 residues. Looked up from germline, CDR1 is MNHEY and CDR2 is SVGAGI. Deletions cut 2 bases from V and 4 bases from J, with 7 bases between. CDR3 nucleotides: TGTGCCAGCAGTTACCGAGTTCCAGATACGCAGTATTTT. It yields the protein CASSYRVPDTQYF.

V is TRBV5-4 and J is TRBJ1-1; no clear D. V shed 4 bases and J shed 4 bases, with 14 bases lying between them. Germline loops: CDR1 SGHNT, CDR2 YYREEE (reference sequence). CDR3 length equals 14 residues. As DNA, the CDR3 is TGTGCCAGCAGCCTTAGCCCAGTACCCACTGAAGCTTTCTTT. It codes for CASSLSPVPTEAFF.

V is TRBV19 and J is TRBJ2-7; 8 bases are shared with TRBD1. The CDR3 length is 15 residues. Trimming cost V 1 base and J 4 bases; bases outside gene matches: 6. The germline V gene encodes CDR1 LNHDA and CDR2 SQIVND (reference sequence). CDR3 region: CASSIAGRGLYEQYF. CDR3 nucleotide sequence: TGTGCCAGTAGTATAGCGGGCAGGGGGCTTTACGAGCAGTACTTC.

The rearrangement uses TRBV5-1 and TRBJ2-2; D gene uncertain. Trimming removed 0 bases from V and 6 bases from J, with 9 bases in between. The germline gives CDR1 SGHRS, CDR2 YFSETQ. This CDR3 has 14 residues. CDR3 region: CASSLVDASGELFF. The CDR3 nucleotides read TGCGCCAGCAGCTTGGTCGATGCGTCCGGGGAGCTGTTTTTT.

The J gene is TRBJ2-1, the V gene TRBV5-8; 8 bases line up with TRBD2. V trimming: 0 bases; J trimming: 6 bases; junction bases outside the gene matches: 5. The CDR3 covers 15 residues. Germline CDR1 is SGHTS and CDR2 is YDEGEE. Written as DNA, the CDR3 is TGTGCCAGCAGCTTGGTACTAGCGGTTATCAATGAGCAGTTCTTC. It codes for CASSLVLAVINEQFF.